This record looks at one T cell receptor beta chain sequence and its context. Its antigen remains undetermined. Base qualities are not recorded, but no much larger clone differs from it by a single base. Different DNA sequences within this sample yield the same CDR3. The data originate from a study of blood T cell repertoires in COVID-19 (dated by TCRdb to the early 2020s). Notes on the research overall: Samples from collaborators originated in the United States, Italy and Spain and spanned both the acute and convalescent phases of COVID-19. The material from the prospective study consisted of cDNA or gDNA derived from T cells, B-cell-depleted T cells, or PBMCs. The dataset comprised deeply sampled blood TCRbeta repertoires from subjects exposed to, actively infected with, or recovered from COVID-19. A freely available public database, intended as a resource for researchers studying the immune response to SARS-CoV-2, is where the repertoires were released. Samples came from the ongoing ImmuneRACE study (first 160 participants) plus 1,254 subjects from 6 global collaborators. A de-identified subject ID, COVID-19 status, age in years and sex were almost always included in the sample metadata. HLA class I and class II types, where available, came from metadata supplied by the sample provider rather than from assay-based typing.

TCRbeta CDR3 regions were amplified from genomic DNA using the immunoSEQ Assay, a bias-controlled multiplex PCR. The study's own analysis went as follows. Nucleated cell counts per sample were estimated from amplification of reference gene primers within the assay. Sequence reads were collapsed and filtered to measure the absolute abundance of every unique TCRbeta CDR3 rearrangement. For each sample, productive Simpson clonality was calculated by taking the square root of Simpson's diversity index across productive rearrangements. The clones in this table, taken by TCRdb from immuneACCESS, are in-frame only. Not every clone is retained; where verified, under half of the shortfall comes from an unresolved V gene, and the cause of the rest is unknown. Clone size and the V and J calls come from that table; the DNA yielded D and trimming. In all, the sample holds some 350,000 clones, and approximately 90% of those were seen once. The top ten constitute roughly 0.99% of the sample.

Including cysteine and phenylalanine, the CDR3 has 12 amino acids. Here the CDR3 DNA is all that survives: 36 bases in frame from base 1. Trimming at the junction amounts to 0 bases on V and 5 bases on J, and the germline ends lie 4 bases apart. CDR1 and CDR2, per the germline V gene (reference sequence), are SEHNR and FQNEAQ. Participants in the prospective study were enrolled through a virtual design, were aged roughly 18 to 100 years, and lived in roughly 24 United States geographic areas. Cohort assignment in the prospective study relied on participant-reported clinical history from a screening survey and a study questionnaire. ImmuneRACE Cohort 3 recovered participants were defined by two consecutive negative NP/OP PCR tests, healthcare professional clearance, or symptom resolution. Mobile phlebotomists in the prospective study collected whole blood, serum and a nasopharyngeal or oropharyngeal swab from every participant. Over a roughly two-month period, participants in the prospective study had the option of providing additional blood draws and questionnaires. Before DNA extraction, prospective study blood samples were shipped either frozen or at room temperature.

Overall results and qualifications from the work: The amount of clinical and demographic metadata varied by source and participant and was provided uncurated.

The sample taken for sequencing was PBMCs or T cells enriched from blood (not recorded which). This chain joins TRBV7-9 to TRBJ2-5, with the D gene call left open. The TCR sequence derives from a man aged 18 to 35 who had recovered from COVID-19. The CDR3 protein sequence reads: CASSLALETQYF. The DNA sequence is TGTGCCAGCAGCTTAGCTCTTGAGACCCAGTACTTC.